This entry lists 10 T cell receptor beta chains sequenced from one sample in a study of cytomegalovirus exposure and HLA in healthy donors. PCR amplification relied on 60 Vbeta primers (plus 13 Jbeta primers). Clones were sequenced by immunoSEQ multiplex PCR, and TCRdb holds only the in-frame ones, with some missing. The sample consists of fewer than 250,000 clones, 87% of them appearing once. The sample taken for sequencing was PBMCs. These receptors were obtained from a boy under 10 years old in good health and CMV-seronegative.

In DNA form, the CDR3 reads TGTGCCAGCAGCGTGCCCCAGGCAGGGAAAAGGGCAGATACGCAGTATTTT. Translated: CASSVPQAGKRADTQYF. The chain has TRBV9 and TRBJ2-3; perhaps TRBD1 as D (5 bases). From germline, CDR1 is SGDLS and CDR2 YYNGEE. The length of the CDR3 is 17 residues. V dropped 2 bases and J dropped 4 bases, with 20 bases sitting between them.

This clone showed up just once. This chain joins TRBV6-5 and TRBJ2-5; tentatively, D is TRBD2 (6 bases). The ends were cut back, 0 bases at V and 9 bases at J, with 11 bases in the middle. The CDR3 covers 13 residues. CDR1 and CDR2 (germline): MNHEY, SVGAGI. CDR3 sequence: CASSYSVGGAQYF. CDR3 nucleotide sequence: TGTGCCAGCAGTTACTCGGTAGGCGGGGCCCAGTACTTC.

V gene TRBV30 combines with J gene TRBJ2-7; the match to TRBD1 covers 10 bases. There are 15 residues in the CDR3. Per the germline V gene, CDR1 is GTSNPN and CDR2 is SVGIG (reference sequence). V lost 2 bases to trimming and J lost 6 bases; unmatched junction nucleotides: 10. The chain's CDR3 is CAWSQAPGQGSEQYF. The CDR3 DNA reads TGTGCCTGGAGTCAAGCACCGGGACAGGGGTCCGAGCAGTACTTC.

V and J are TRBV6-1 and TRBJ1-6; 7 positions agree with TRBD1. Per the germline V gene, CDR1 is MNHNS and CDR2 is SASEGT. The V and J ends lost 5 bases and 6 bases, in that order; junction bases with no gene match: 7. The CDR3 is 15 residues long. The CDR3 nucleotides are TGTGCCAGCAGTCCTCGACAGGGTTTTAATTCACCCCTCCACTTT. It yields the protein CASSPRQGFNSPLHF.

The chain joins TRBV28 to TRBJ2-3; TRBD2 agrees at 10 bases. Trimming took 5 bases from V and 2 from J; bases not matched to a gene: 7. The CDR3 consists of 16 residues. Germline values: CDR1 MDHEN, CDR2 SYDVKM. CDR3 loop: CASSKSAGGPTDTQYF. In nucleotides, the CDR3 is TGTGCCAGCAGTAAATCAGCGGGGGGGCCCACAGATACGCAGTATTTT.

The chain combines TRBV15 with TRBJ2-2, with D possibly being TRBD1 (7 bases). Germline CDR1 is LNHNV and CDR2 is YYDKDF (reference sequence). V lost 0 bases and J lost 8, with 13 bases in between. This CDR3 is built from 15 residues. This chain's CDR3 is CATSRDLEGAGELFF. In nucleotides, the CDR3 is TGTGCCACCAGCAGAGATCTGGAGGGGGCTGGGGAGCTGTTTTTT.

V gene TRBV13 combines with J gene TRBJ2-7, with 8 bases that match TRBD2. Germline V gene lookup returns CDR1 PRHDT and CDR2 FYEKMQ (reference sequence). The CDR3 is made up of 15 amino acids. Trimming took 4 bases from V and 4 from J; bases not matched to a gene: 9. The CDR3 nucleotides are TGTGCCAGCAGCTCAGGGGAGCGGGGGCCGTACGAGCAGTACTTC. It yields the protein CASSSGERGPYEQYF.

The DNA for the CDR3 is TGTGCCAGCAACGAGGTGGTGCGAGAGACCCAGTACTTC. Translated: CASNEVVRETQYF. The V gene is TRBV6-1, the J gene TRBJ2-5; no reliable D call. The CDR3 has 13 residues. Germline V gene lookup returns CDR1 MNHNS and CDR2 SASEGT. The V gene lost 7 bases and the J gene lost 4 bases, with 13 bases spanning the gap.

This chain uses TRBV28 with TRBJ1-3; D may be TRBD1 (5 bases). The CDR3 consists of 15 residues. With 11 bases removed from V and 0 bases from J, the gap between germline ends came to 17 bases. Germline V gene lookup returns CDR1 MDHEN and CDR2 SYDVKM. CDR3 DNA sequence: TGTGCCGCCACAGGAATAAAACCCTCTGGAAACACCATATATTTT. This encodes CAATGIKPSGNTIYF. Using reference TRBV28 and TRBJ1-3 for the parts outside the CDR3, the full variable domain is DVKVTQSSRYLVKRTGEKVFLECVQDMDHENMFWYRQDPGLGLRLIYFSYDVKMKEKGDIPEGYSVSREKKERFSLILESASTNQTSMYLCAATGIKPSGNTIYFGEGSWLTVV.

The chain carries TRBV14 and TRBJ2-7, with 9 positions matching TRBD1. The CDR3 is 14 amino acids. Germline V gives CDR1 SGHDN, CDR2 FVKESK. V was clipped by 4 bases and J by 4 bases; unmatched bases: 5. The CDR3 loop reads CASSRTGELYEQYF. In DNA form, the CDR3 reads TGTGCCAGCAGCCGGACAGGGGAGCTATACGAGCAGTACTTC.